This entry is about one T cell receptor (beta chain). The record originates from a study of OX40 agonist ivuxolimab in advanced cancers. Overall study: The mean age was approximately 60 years, ranging from about 23 to 79, with about 87% of participants male. It was permissible to have had prior anti-PD-1, anti-PD-L1 or anti-CTLA-4 therapy, and approximately 41% had some.

V gave up 5 bases and J gave up 5 bases; unmatched junction bases: 11. Germline V gives CDR1 GTSNPN, CDR2 SVGIG (reference sequence). The CDR3 extends over 14 amino acids. Here immunoSEQ multiplex PCR was the method, and the copy in TCRdb shows in-frame clones only, minus some. The repertoire includes fewer than 100,000 clones, about 93% of them detected once, and under 8% sits in the top ten. If patients had autoimmune disease history or systemic immunosuppression, they were excluded. The receptor's source is an adult with an advanced solid tumor such as melanoma, head and neck, liver or kidney cancer. The chain is built from TRBV30 and TRBJ1-1, with 7 bases identical to TRBD1. Source: CD4+ or CD8+ T cells sorted from blood, taken in a trial of the OX40 agonist ivuxolimab. The CDR3 nucleotides are TGTGCCTGGGACCAGGGGGGGCGCGGTACTGAAGCTTTCTTT. As protein: CAWDQGGRGTEAFF. The variable domain in full, with the rest retrieved from reference TRBV30 and TRBJ1-1, is SQTIHQWPATLVQPVGSPLSLECTVEGTSNPNLYWYRQAAGRGLQLLFYSVGIGQISSEVPQNLSASRPQDRQFILSSKKLLLSDSGFYLCAWDQGGRGTEAFFGQGTRLTVV.